This passage covers 18 T cell receptor beta chains from one sample sequenced in a study of shared clonotypes between healthy human individuals. Sequenced by immunoSEQ multiplex PCR; TCRdb stores in-frame clones only, minus some. The table records some 1.4 million clones, roughly 97% of them present only once. Sequenced sample: naive CD4+ T cells sorted from blood. The subset was: CD45RA+ positively selected. These receptors were obtained from a man aged 30 to 45 in good health.

The gene calls are TRBV5-6 and TRBJ2-1; D perhaps matches TRBD1 (6 bases). CDR1 is SGHDT, CDR2 YYEEEE, per germline. Trimming cost V 4 bases and J 1 base, with 9 bases left between them. CDR3 length: 14 amino acids. CDR3: CASSPQGSYNEQFF. The CDR3, as DNA: TGTGCCAGCAGCCCCCAGGGGTCCTACAATGAGCAGTTCTTC.

This clone was counted once. This chain joins TRBV6-1 and TRBJ2-5, with 10 bases matching TRBD1. This CDR3 has 13 amino acids. CDR1 and CDR2 (germline): MNHNS, SASEGT. The trim removed 11 bases at V and 4 bases at J, leaving 7 bases unmatched. CDR3 nucleotides: TGTGCCGGACGACGGACAGGGGGAGAGACCCAGTACTTC. It specifies CAGRRTGGETQYF.

The chain uses TRBV5-4 and TRBJ2-5; D ambiguous. This CDR3 region has 13 residues. V dropped 1 base and J dropped 2 bases, with 6 bases sitting between them. Germline assignment: CDR1 SGHNT and CDR2 YYREEE (reference sequence). The CDR3 DNA is TGTGCCAGCAGCTTGTTGCCACAAGAGACCCAGTACTTC. Amino acid sequence: CASSLLPQETQYF.

The genes are TRBV9 and TRBJ1-1; no clear D gene. CDR1 SGDLS and CDR2 YYNGEE come from the germline V gene. V lost 0 bases, J lost 3 bases, and 6 bases lay in between. This CDR3 is built from 13 residues. This chain's CDR3 is CASSVEVDTEAFF. DNA of the CDR3: TGTGCCAGCAGCGTAGAGGTTGACACTGAAGCTTTCTTT.

The chain joins TRBV10-2 to TRBJ1-1; D is uncertain. V lost 4 bases and J 3 bases, leaving 6 bases between the germline ends. Germline CDR1 WSHSY, CDR2 SAAADI. The CDR3 is made up of 12 amino acids. The CDR3 DNA is TGCGCCAGCAGTGTGGGGTACACTGAAGCTTTCTTT. Translation gives CASSVGYTEAFF.

The V and J genes are TRBV28 and TRBJ2-1, with D unclear. CDR1 is MDHEN, CDR2 SYDVKM, per germline. The CDR3 consists of 16 residues. V was clipped by 6 bases and J by 0 bases, with 15 bases between them. CDR3 in amino acids: CASSPVVGFSYNEQFF. The CDR3 nucleotides are TGTGCCAGCAGCCCCGTCGTGGGTTTCTCCTACAATGAGCAGTTCTTC.

The chain employs TRBV5-1 and TRBJ2-7; D is possibly TRBD2 (5 bases). The CDR3 is 14 residues long. Germline values: CDR1 SGHRS, CDR2 YFSETQ. V lost 5 bases and J lost 4, with 16 bases in between. Here the CDR3 reads CASRSWGDGYEQYF. The CDR3 DNA reads TGCGCCAGCAGGTCTTGGGGAGATGGGTACGAGCAGTACTTC.

This chain joins TRBV5-4 and TRBJ2-2; 13 positions match TRBD2. Trimming at V came to 4 bases and at J to 5 bases, leaving 5 bases not matched to a gene. CDR1 and CDR2 (germline): SGHNT, YYREEE (reference sequence). This CDR3 comprises 16 residues. The CDR3 DNA sequence: TGTGCCAGCAGCCCGACTAGCGGGAGGTCTACCGGGGAGCTGTTTTTT. Its protein is CASSPTSGRSTGELFF.

The rearrangement uses TRBV27 and TRBJ2-7, with TRBD2 matching 8 bases. V was pared by 6 bases and J by 2 bases, with 6 bases of the junction left unmatched. Germline lookup yields CDR1 MNHEY and CDR2 SMNVEV (reference sequence). CDR3 length equals 14 residues. As DNA, the CDR3 is TGTGCCAGCAGATTAGCGGGAAAGGCCTACGAGCAGTACTTC. This codes for CASRLAGKAYEQYF.

V usage is TRBV30 and J usage is TRBJ2-1; D is unresolved. This CDR3 region has 15 residues. Trimming took off 3 bases at V and 4 bases at J, with 16 bases between the two ends. CDR1 and CDR2 (germline): GTSNPN, SVGIG (reference sequence). In nucleotides, the CDR3 is TGTGCCTGGAGGCGTGACTCCTTGAAATACAATGAGCAGTTCTTC. Translation: CAWRRDSLKYNEQFF.

V gene TRBV9 combines with J gene TRBJ2-7; no clear D gene. The CDR3 extends over 14 amino acids. V was clipped by 0 bases and J by 3 bases, with 10 bases between them. Germline CDR1 SGDLS, CDR2 YYNGEE. CDR3 sequence reads: CASSVDSFNYEQYF. As DNA, the CDR3 is TGTGCCAGCAGCGTAGACAGTTTCAACTACGAGCAGTACTTC.

V is TRBV28 and J is TRBJ1-1; D is unresolved. Per germline, CDR1 MDHEN and CDR2 SYDVKM. The CDR3 runs to 14 residues. V was pared by 1 base and J by 1 base, with 7 bases between. The CDR3 DNA sequence: TGTGCCAGCAGTTTATTCTATAGGAACACTGAAGCTTTCTTT. Residues: CASSLFYRNTEAFF. Together with reference TRBV28 and TRBJ1-1, the CDR3 gives the full variable domain: DVKVTQSSRYLVKRTGEKVFLECVQDMDHENMFWYRQDPGLGLRLIYFSYDVKMKEKGDIPEGYSVSREKKERFSLILESASTNQTSMYLCASSLFYRNTEAFFGQGTRLTVV.

The chain links TRBV28 to TRBJ2-7, with D perhaps assigned TRBD1 or TRBD2 (6 bases each). Trimming left V 1 base short and J 4 bases short, with 14 bases between. Per germline, CDR1 MDHEN and CDR2 SYDVKM. This CDR3 is built from 15 residues. The CDR3 DNA sequence: TGTGCCAGCAGTTTATACCGGAGGGGGACTTACGAGCAGTACTTC. Translation: CASSLYRRGTYEQYF.

The V gene is TRBV5-1, the J gene TRBJ2-7; perhaps TRBD1 as D (5 bases). CDR3 size: 15 residues. The V end was cut by 0 bases, the J end by 2 bases, with 12 bases between. Looked up from germline, CDR1 is SGHRS and CDR2 is YFSETQ. In DNA, the CDR3 is TGCGCCAGCAGCTTGGGTCCAGGGCCGACCTACGAGCAGTACTTC. Its translation: CASSLGPGPTYEQYF.

This chain connects TRBV11-2 to TRBJ2-7, with 7 nucleotides matching TRBD1. The CDR3 consists of 15 residues. Germline V gene sequence: CDR1 SGHAT, CDR2 FQNNGV. V dropped 5 bases and J dropped 5; count of bases not matched to a gene: 12. The CDR3 DNA reads as TGTGCCAGCAGCGGAATATATCGGACAGGTAACGAGCAGTACTTC. Translating it yields CASSGIYRTGNEQYF.

The CDR3 DNA sequence: TGTGCCAGCAGTTTATTACTAGCGGGCGAGCAGTACTTC. This translates into CASSLLLAGEQYF. The chain couples TRBV27 to TRBJ2-7, with 9 bases lining up with TRBD2. This CDR3 spans 13 amino acids. The V segment lost 1 base and the J segment 6 bases; nucleotides outside the gene matches: 1. Per the germline V gene, CDR1 is MNHEY and CDR2 is SMNVEV (reference sequence).

The V gene is TRBV11-1, the J gene TRBJ2-5; D is undetermined. The germline V and J ends were trimmed by 1 base and 2 bases, with 2 bases remaining between them. Germline lookup yields CDR1 SGHAT and CDR2 FQDESV (reference sequence). CDR3 length: 12 residues. The CDR3 DNA reads as TGTGCCAGCAGCTTAGGACAAGAGACCCAGTACTTC. It codes for CASSLGQETQYF.

The chain combines TRBV6-1 with TRBJ2-1; D unresolved. CDR3 length: 12 residues. The germline gives CDR1 MNHNS, CDR2 SASEGT. With 7 bases removed from V and 4 bases from J, the gap between germline ends came to 8 bases. CDR3 sequence: CASTINYNEQFF. Here the CDR3 DNA reads TGTGCCAGCACTATTAATTACAATGAGCAGTTCTTC.